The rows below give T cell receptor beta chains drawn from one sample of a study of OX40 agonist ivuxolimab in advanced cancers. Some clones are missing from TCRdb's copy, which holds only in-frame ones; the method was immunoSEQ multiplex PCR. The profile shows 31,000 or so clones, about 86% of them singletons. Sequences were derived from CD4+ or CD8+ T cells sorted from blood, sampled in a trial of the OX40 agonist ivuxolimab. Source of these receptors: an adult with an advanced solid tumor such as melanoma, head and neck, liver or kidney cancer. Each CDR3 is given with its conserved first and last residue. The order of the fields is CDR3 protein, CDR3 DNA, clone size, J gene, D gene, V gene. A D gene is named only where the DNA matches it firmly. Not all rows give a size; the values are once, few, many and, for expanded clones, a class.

CASSLAQGANYEQYF	TGCGCCAGCAGCTTGGCACAGGGGGCGAACTACGAGCAGTACTTC	NA	TRBJ2-7	TRBD1	TRBV5-1
CASSLTAGGDYGYTF	TGTGCCAGCAGCTTAACTGCCGGGGGGGACTATGGCTACACCTTC	NA	TRBJ1-2	NA	TRBV7-3
CASSLEGATNEKLFF	TGTGCCAGCAGCTTAGAGGGTGCAACTAATGAAAAACTGTTTTTT	NA	TRBJ1-4	NA	TRBV11-2
CATSSGHSNQPQHF	TGTGCCACCAGCAGCGGACACAGCAATCAGCCCCAGCATTTT	NA	TRBJ1-5	NA	TRBV15
CASSLVDRTENEQFF	TGTGCCAGCAGCTTAGTCGATAGGACGGAGAATGAGCAGTTCTTC	NA	TRBJ2-1	NA	TRBV7-6
CASSPRTNTGELFF	TGTGCCAGTAGTCCCCGGACGAACACCGGGGAGCTGTTTTTT	NA	TRBJ2-2	NA	TRBV19
CAIQGNTEAFF	TGTGCCATACAGGGGAACACTGAAGCTTTCTTT	NA	TRBJ1-1	NA	TRBV2
CASSIAPKDTGELFF	TGCGCCAGCAGCATAGCCCCCAAGGACACCGGGGAGCTGTTTTTT	NA	TRBJ2-2	NA	TRBV4-1
CASKTGSSNQPQHF	TGTGCCAGCAAGACGGGGTCTAGCAATCAGCCCCAGCATTTT	NA	TRBJ1-5	NA	TRBV6-5
CASSFLDGPNQPQHF	TGTGCCAGCAGCTTCCTCGACGGACCTAATCAGCCCCAGCATTTT	NA	TRBJ1-5	NA	TRBV7-9
CASSLNIQYF	TGCGCCAGCAGCTTGAACATTCAGTACTTC	NA	TRBJ2-4	NA	TRBV5-1
CASSQDLAGGRKETQYF	TGTGCCAGCAGCCAAGATTTAGCGGGAGGGAGGAAAGAGACCCAGTACTTC	NA	TRBJ2-5	TRBD2	TRBV4-2
CASSEGEQYF	TGCGCCAGCAGTGAAGGCGAGCAGTACTTC	few	TRBJ2-7	NA	TRBV10-2
CASSPAGGLSDEQYF	TGTGCCAGCAGCCCGGCTGGGGGATTGTCTGACGAGCAGTACTTC	NA	TRBJ2-7	NA	TRBV5-5
CASSSTTGTQPQHF	TGTGCCAGCAGTTCGACGACAGGGACTCAGCCCCAGCATTTT	NA	TRBJ1-5	TRBD1	TRBV5-6
CASSLGQGAGYTF	TGTGCCAGCAGCTTAGGACAGGGGGCGGGCTACACCTTC	NA	TRBJ1-2	TRBD1	TRBV7-9
CASSGGTYNEQFF	TGTGCCAGCAGCGGGGGGACCTACAATGAGCAGTTCTTC	NA	TRBJ2-1	NA	TRBV9
CASSAVTSGRPTDTQYF	TGTGCCAGCAGCGCGGTGACTAGCGGGAGGCCCACAGATACGCAGTATTTT	NA	TRBJ2-3	TRBD2	TRBV9
CASSEAGTGWDTQYF	TGTGCCAGCAGTGAAGCGGGGACAGGCTGGGATACGCAGTATTTT	NA	TRBJ2-3	TRBD1	TRBV2
CATRGGSAGEQYF	TGTGCCACCCGCGGAGGGAGCGCCGGCGAGCAGTACTTC	NA	TRBJ2-7	NA	TRBV15
CASSLDRVHTEAFF	TGTGCCAGCAGCTTGGACAGGGTGCACACTGAAGCTTTCTTT	NA	TRBJ1-1	TRBD1	TRBV7-3
CASSPGAGDEQYF	TGTGCCAGCAGCCCCGGGGCCGGGGACGAGCAGTACTTC	NA	TRBJ2-7	NA	TRBV5-6
CASSYGQGVVYEQYF	TGTGCCAGCAGTTACGGACAGGGGGTGGTCTACGAGCAGTACTTC	NA	TRBJ2-7	TRBD1	TRBV6-6
CASSLGSYSRSSYEQYF	TGCGCCAGCAGCTTGGGATCCTACTCCAGGAGCTCCTACGAGCAGTACTTC	NA	TRBJ2-7	NA	TRBV5-1
CASRVPGSEQYF	TGTGCCAGTAGAGTCCCAGGTAGCGAGCAGTACTTC	few	TRBJ2-7	NA	TRBV19
CSVESGGTGGEKLFF	TGCAGCGTTGAATCCGGAGGGACAGGGGGAGAAAAACTGTTTTTT	NA	TRBJ1-4	TRBD1	TRBV29-1
CASSFPRRGVPYNSPLHF	TGTGCCAGCAGCTTCCCGCGGAGGGGGGTCCCCTATAATTCACCCCTCCACTTT	NA	TRBJ1-6	NA	TRBV11-2
CASRDTLYYEQYF	TGTGCCAGCCGGGACACGCTCTACTACGAGCAGTACTTC	NA	TRBJ2-7	NA	TRBV19
CASSHSVAGYEQYF	TGCGCCAGCAGCCATTCTGTAGCGGGGTACGAGCAGTACTTC	NA	TRBJ2-7	TRBD2	TRBV4-1
CASSVGVGGTEAFF	TGTGCCAGCAGCGTGGGGGTTGGAGGCACTGAAGCTTTCTTT	NA	TRBJ1-1	NA	TRBV9
CSVVGQRTSYEQYF	TGCAGCGTCGTAGGGCAACGAACGTCCTACGAGCAGTACTTC	NA	TRBJ2-7	NA	TRBV29-1
CASSLARQGTGTEAFF	TGTGCCAGCAGCTTAGCGCGACAGGGAACCGGCACTGAAGCTTTCTTT	once	TRBJ1-1	TRBD1	TRBV7-9